A selection of T cell receptor beta chains follows, all from one sample in a study of cytomegalovirus exposure and HLA in healthy donors. Repertoires were generated with immunoSEQ multiplex PCR, while TCRdb's copy carries only in-frame clones and drops some. The sample table sets out some 120,000 clones. Sequenced material: PBMCs. These receptors were taken from a man aged 30 to 39 in good health and CMV-seronegative. Both conserved end residues are part of each CDR3. The order of the fields is D gene, J gene, V gene, CDR3 DNA, CDR3 protein. The D gene is left open where the match is weak.

TRBD2,TRBJ2-3,TRBV4-3,TGCGCCAGCAGCTGGACTAGGGAGAACGCGGATACGCAGTATTTT,CASSWTRENADTQYF
TRBD1,TRBJ2-1,TRBV6-5,TGTGCCAGCAGTTACATTACAGGGGGCGGTGAGCAGTTCTTC,CASSYITGGGEQFF
NA,TRBJ1-2,TRBV5-8,TGTGCCAGCAGCTTGTCAGGGCGCGGCTACACCTTC,CASSLSGRGYTF
TRBD1,TRBJ1-6,TRBV5-1,TGCGCCAGCAGCTCGACAGGGGGCTCGAATTCACCCCTCCACTTT,CASSSTGGSNSPLHF
NA,TRBJ2-5,TRBV18,TGTGCCAGCTCACCAGGAAGCAGGGATGAGACCCAGTACTTC,CASSPGSRDETQYF
NA,TRBJ1-2,TRBV6-6,TGTGCCAGCAGGGCTGAAGACTATGGCTACACCTTC,CASRAEDYGYTF
TRBD1,TRBJ1-5,TRBV28,TGTGCCAGCACCCCTTCAGGGACAGAGAATTATAGCAATCAGCCCCAGCATTTT,CASTPSGTENYSNQPQHF
NA,TRBJ1-5,TRBV28,TGTGCCAGCAGTATCGCCGGGGGACTGAGCAATCAGCCCCAGCATTTT,CASSIAGGLSNQPQHF
TRBD1,TRBJ1-2,TRBV7-9,TGTGCCAGCAGACGGGACAGGGACAACTATGGCTACACCTTC,CASRRDRDNYGYTF
TRBD2,TRBJ2-3,TRBV28,TGTGCCAGCAGTCAACTAGCGGGAGGCGATGGTACGCAGTATTTT,CASSQLAGGDGTQYF
TRBD2,TRBJ2-3,TRBV7-6,TGTGCCAGCAGCCTAGCGGGAGGCACAGATACGCAGTATTTT,CASSLAGGTDTQYF